This T cell receptor beta chain originates from a study of molecular identifiers for immune sequencing clone quantification. The V segment lost 8 bases and the J segment 0 bases; nucleotides outside the gene matches: 4. There are 13 residues in the CDR3. In germline, CDR1 is SEHNR, CDR2 FQNEAQ (reference sequence). This clonotype has a handful of counts. Its antigen is as yet unknown. Source material for naive CD8 libraries was roughly 17,000 to 1,100,000 sorted cells, with 10%, 30% or 50% RNA. Sorted naive CD8 T cells were those defined as CD8+CD4-CCR7+CD45RA+. Study-wide results and caveats: A shared barcode on identical TCR molecules could lead to underestimated sizes for highly expanded clones.

Using its own MiXCR run on the PCR reads, TCRdb lists one record per CDR3 protein. The data show more than 60,000 distinct CDR3 sequences, about 17% seen once. The TCR was taken from a human donor in good health. Some libraries in this study had Jurkat cell RNA spiked in. The J gene is TRBJ2-7, the V gene TRBV7-9; 7 bases align to TRBD1. The sequenced sample consisted of naive CD8+ T cells from blood, with Jurkat cell RNA spiked in. Subset: FACS-sorted CD8+CD4-CCR7+CD45RA+ naive T cells. This CDR3 is CASGQDASYEQYF. The CDR3 DNA sequence: TGTGCCAGCGGACAGGACGCCTCCTACGAGCAGTACTTC.